The following is a T cell receptor (beta chain) sequence with its context. Sequencing used immunoSEQ multiplex PCR; TCRdb keeps in-frame clones, though not all of them. The sample lists roughly 5,900 clones; approximately 84% were seen once. This record comes from a study of blood T cell dynamics during melanoma immunotherapy. Study as a whole: Standard first-line treatment here was pembrolizumab or nivolumab plus ipilimumab in metastatic melanoma.

Indicated time point: week 3, after first cycle of checkpoint inhibitor. Sampling occurred pretreatment (T0) and at week 3 (W3), after cycle one of checkpoint blockade. Patients with prior systemic cancer treatment, concomitant immunosuppressants, or other active malignancies were excluded. There are 13 residues in the CDR3. Germline trimming cut 5 bases from V and 6 bases from J; bases unmatched to any gene: 6. Germline values: CDR1 LNHDA, CDR2 SQIVND (reference sequence). This specimen consisted of blood, obtained from a patient treated with checkpoint blockade. The chain links TRBV19 to TRBJ2-7; 8 nucleotides align to TRBD2. This TCR came from a human donor with melanoma. Here the CDR3 DNA reads TGTGCCAGTAGTGAGCGGGAGCCCGCCGAGCAGTACTTC. Residues: CASSEREPAEQYF.